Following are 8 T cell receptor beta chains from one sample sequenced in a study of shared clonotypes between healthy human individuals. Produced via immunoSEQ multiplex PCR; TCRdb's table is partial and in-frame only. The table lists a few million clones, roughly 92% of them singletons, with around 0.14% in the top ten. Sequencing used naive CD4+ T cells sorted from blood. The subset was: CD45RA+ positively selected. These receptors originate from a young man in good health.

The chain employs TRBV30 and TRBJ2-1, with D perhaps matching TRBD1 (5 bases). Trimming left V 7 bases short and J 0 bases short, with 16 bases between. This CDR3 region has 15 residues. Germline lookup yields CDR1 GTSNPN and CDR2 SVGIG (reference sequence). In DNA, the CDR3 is TGTGCCTCCGAGGCTGGACAAAGCTCCTACAATGAGCAGTTCTTC. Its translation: CASEAGQSSYNEQFF.

CDR3 sequence reads: CASSPFSGPGRSYEQYF. For the CDR3, the DNA is TGTGCCAGCAGCCCGTTTTCGGGACCAGGAAGATCTTACGAGCAGTACTTC. The chain uses TRBV14 and TRBJ2-7; either TRBD1 or TRBD2 may fit D (5 bases each). V lost 4 bases, J lost 4 bases, and 23 bases lay in between. The germline CDR1 and CDR2 sequences are SGHDN and FVKESK. The CDR3 length is 17 residues.

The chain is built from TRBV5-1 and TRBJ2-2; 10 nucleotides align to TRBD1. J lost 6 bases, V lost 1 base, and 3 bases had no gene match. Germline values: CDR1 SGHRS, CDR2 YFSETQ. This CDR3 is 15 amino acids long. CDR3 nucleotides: TGCGCCAGCAGCTTGTTGGGACAGGGGTCCGGGGAGCTGTTTTTT. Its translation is CASSLLGQGSGELFF. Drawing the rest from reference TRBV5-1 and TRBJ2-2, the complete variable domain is KAGVTQTPRYLIKTRGQQVTLSCSPISGHRSVSWYQQTPGQGLQFLFEYFSETQRNKGNFPGRFSGRQFSNSRSEMNVSTLELGDSALYLCASSLLGQGSGELFFGEGSRLTVL.

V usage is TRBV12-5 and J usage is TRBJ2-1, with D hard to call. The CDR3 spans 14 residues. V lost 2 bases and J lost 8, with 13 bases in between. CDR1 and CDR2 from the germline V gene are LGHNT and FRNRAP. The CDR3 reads CASGLPPDMDEQFF. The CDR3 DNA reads TGTGCTAGTGGTTTGCCCCCCGATATGGATGAGCAGTTCTTC.

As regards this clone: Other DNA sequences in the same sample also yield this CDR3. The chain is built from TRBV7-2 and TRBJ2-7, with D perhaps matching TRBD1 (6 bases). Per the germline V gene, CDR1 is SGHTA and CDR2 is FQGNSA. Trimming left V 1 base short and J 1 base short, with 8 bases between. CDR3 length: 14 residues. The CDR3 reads CASSLVQGSYEQYF. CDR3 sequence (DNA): TGTGCCAGCAGCTTAGTCCAGGGGTCCTACGAGCAGTACTTC.

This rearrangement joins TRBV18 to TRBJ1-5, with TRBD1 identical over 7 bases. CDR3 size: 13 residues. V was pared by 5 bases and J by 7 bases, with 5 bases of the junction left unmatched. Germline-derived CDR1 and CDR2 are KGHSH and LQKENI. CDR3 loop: CASSSEQGQPQHF. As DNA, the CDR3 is TGTGCCAGCTCATCTGAACAGGGGCAGCCCCAGCATTTT.

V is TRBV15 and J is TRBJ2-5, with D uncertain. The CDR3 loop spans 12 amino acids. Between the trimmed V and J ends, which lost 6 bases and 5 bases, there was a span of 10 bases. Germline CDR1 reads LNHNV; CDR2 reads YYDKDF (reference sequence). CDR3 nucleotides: TGTGCCACCAGTTGGGAAAGGGAGACCCAGTACTTC. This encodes CATSWERETQYF.

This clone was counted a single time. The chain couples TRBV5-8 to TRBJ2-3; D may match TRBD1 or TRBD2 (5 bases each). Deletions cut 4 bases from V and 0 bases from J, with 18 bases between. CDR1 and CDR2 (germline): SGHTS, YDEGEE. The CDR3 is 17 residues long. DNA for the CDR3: TGTGCCAGCAGCCACATCAGGGACGGCCCTAGCACAGATACGCAGTATTTT. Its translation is CASSHIRDGPSTDTQYF.